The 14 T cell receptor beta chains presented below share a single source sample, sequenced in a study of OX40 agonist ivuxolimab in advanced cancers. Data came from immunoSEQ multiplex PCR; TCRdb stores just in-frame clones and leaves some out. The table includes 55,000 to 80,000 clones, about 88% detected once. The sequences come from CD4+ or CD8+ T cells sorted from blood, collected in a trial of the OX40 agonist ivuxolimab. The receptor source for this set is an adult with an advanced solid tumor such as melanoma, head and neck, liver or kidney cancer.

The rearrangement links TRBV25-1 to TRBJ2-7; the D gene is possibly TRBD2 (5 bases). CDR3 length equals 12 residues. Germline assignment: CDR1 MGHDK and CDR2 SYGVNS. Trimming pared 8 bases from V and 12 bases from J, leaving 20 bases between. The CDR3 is CASGPSKGVPYF. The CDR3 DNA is TGTGCCAGCGGCCCCTCAAAGGGAGTCCCGTACTTC.

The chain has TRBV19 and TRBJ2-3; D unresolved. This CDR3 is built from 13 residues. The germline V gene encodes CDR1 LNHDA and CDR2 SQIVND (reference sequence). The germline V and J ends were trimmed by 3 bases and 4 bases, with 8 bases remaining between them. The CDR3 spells CASSMSLPDTQYF. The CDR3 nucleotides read TGTGCCAGTAGTATGAGCCTTCCAGATACGCAGTATTTT.

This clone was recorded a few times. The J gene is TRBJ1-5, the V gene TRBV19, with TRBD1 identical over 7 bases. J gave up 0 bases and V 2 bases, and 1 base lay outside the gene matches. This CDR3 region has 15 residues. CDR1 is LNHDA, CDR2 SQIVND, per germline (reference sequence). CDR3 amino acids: CASSITGVSNQPQHF. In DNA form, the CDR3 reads TGTGCCAGTAGTATAACAGGGGTTAGCAATCAGCCCCAGCATTTT. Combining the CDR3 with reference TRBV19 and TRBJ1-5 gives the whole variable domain DGGITQSPKYLFRKEGQNVTLSCEQNLNHDAMYWYRQDPGQGLRLIYYSQIVNDFQKGDIAEGYSVSREKKESFPLTVTSAQKNPTAFYLCASSITGVSNQPQHFGDGTRLSIL.

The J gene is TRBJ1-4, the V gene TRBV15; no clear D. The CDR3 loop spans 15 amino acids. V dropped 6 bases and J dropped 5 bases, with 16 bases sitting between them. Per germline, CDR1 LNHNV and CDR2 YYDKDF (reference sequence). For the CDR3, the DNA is TGTGCCACCAGTAGTACTATCGCCCTAAATGAAAAACTGTTTTTT. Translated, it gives CATSSTIALNEKLFF.

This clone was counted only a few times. In nucleotides, the CDR3 is TGTGCCAGCAGACAAAACTCGGGGCCCCAGCATTTT. Translation: CASRQNSGPQHF. The chain uses TRBV27 and TRBJ1-5; no definite D call. CDR3 length: 12 residues. The V gene's germline CDR1 is MNHEY and CDR2 SMNVEV (reference sequence). V gave up 6 bases and J gave up 9 bases, with 12 bases separating them.

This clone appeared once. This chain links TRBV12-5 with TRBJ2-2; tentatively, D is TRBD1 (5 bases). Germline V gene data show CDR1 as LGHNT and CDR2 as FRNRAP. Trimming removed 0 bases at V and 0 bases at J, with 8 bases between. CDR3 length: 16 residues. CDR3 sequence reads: CASGLVQGSNTGELFF. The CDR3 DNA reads TGTGCTAGTGGTTTGGTTCAGGGTTCGAACACCGGGGAGCTGTTTTTT.

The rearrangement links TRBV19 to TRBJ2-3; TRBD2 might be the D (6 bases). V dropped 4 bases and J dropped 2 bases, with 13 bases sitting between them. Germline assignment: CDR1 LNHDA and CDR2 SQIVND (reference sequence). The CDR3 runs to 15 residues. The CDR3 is CASSTRESSTDTQYF. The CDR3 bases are TGTGCCAGTAGTACCCGGGAGAGTTCCACAGATACGCAGTATTTT.

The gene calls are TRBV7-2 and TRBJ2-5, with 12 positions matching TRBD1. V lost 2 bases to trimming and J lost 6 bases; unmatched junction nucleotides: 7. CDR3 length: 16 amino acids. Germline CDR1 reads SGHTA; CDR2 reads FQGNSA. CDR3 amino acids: CASSLSGTGGIKTQYF. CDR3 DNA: TGTGCCAGCAGCTTATCGGGGACAGGGGGCATAAAGACCCAGTACTTC.

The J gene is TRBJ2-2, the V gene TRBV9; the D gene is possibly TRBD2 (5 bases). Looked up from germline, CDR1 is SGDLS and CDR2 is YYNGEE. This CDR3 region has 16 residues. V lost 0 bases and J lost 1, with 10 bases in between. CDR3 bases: TGTGCCAGCAGCGTAGGTGTGGGAGTGAACACCGGGGAGCTGTTTTTT. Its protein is CASSVGVGVNTGELFF. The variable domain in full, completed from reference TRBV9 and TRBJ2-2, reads DSGVTQTPKHLITATGQRVTLRCSPRSGDLSVYWYQQSLDQGLQFLIQYYNGEERAKGNILERFSAQQFPDLHSELNLSSLELGDSALYFCASSVGVGVNTGELFFGEGSRLTVL.

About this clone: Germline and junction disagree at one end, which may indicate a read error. The DNA for the CDR3 is TGTGCCAGCACCTTAATGGGGACTTCGACTCCAGATACGCAGTATTTT. It codes for CASTLMGTSTPDTQYF. V and J are TRBV7-2 and TRBJ2-3; a possible D gene is TRBD2 (6 bases). The length of the CDR3 is 16 residues. Per the germline V gene, CDR1 is SGHTA and CDR2 is FQGNSA.

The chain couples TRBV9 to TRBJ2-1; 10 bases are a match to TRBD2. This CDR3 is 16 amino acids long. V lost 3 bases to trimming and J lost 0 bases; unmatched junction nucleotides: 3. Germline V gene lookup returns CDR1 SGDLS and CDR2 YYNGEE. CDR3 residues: CASSAKREGSYNEQFF. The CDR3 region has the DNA TGTGCCAGCAGCGCGAAGCGGGAGGGCTCCTACAATGAGCAGTTCTTC.

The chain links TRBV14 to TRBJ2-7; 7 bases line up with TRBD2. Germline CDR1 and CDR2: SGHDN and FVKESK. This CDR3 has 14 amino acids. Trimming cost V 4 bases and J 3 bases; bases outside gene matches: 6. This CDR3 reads CASSRAGTNYEQYF. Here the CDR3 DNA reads TGTGCCAGCAGCCGAGCGGGAACAAACTACGAGCAGTACTTC.

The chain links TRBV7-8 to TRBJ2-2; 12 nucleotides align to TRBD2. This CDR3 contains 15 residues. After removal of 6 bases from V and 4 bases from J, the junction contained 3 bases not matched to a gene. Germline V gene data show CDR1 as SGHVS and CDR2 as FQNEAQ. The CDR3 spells CASRGLAGITGELFF. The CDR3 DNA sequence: TGTGCCAGCAGAGGACTAGCGGGGATCACCGGGGAGCTGTTTTTT.

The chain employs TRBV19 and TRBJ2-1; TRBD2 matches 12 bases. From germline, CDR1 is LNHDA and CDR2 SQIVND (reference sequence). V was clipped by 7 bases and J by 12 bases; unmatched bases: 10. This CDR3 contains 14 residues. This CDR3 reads CASIMTSGSGVQFF. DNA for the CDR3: TGTGCCAGTATCATGACTAGCGGGAGCGGGGTGCAGTTCTTC.